The 5 T cell receptor beta chains given below trace back to one sample, sequenced in a study of regulatory T cells in long-lasting Graves disease. The time point was: persistent/refractory GD, antithyroid drugs over 5 years with positive TRAb. After RNA was extracted from PBMCs, the TCR library was made from it. Sequencing libraries for TCR beta were prepared with iRepertoire HTBI primers and Arm-PCR of CDR3 regions. TCRdb reprocessed the multiplex PCR reads with MiXCR, giving one entry per CDR3 protein. This sample has about 290,000 distinct CDR3 sequences; under 25% occur once, and the top ten carry around 50%. Sequences were derived from peripheral blood mononuclear cells (PBMCs), sampled when the disease was refractory, from a patient treated with antithyroid drugs. All receptors come from a female donor with Graves disease.

On this clonotype: The junction does not match germline at one end; this may be a read error. This chain uses TRBV6-5 with TRBJ2-7; 7 bases fit TRBD2. Germline V gene lookup returns CDR1 MNHEY and CDR2 SVGAGI. The CDR3 is 15 amino acids. The CDR3 region has the DNA TGTGCCAGCAGTTACCAGCGGGACTTGAGCCACGAGCAGTGCTTC. It specifies CASSYQRDLSHEQCF.

This clonotype was picked up a small number of times. The chain has TRBV20-1 and TRBJ2-2, with TRBD2 identical over 7 bases. Germline lookup yields CDR1 DFQATT and CDR2 SNEGSKA (reference sequence). This CDR3 is 15 amino acids long. The trim removed 3 bases at V and 5 bases at J, leaving 9 bases unmatched. CDR3 in amino acids: CSARRAGEGTGELFF. The CDR3 nucleotides are TGCAGTGCTAGGAGGGCGGGAGAGGGGACCGGGGAGCTGTTTTTT.

This clonotype was counted ten times or more. The chain combines TRBV12-3 or TRBV12-4 with TRBJ1-2, with 7 bases that match TRBD1. This CDR3 has 13 amino acids. Losses at the gene ends were 7 bases for V and 11 bases for J; bases not matched to a gene: 13. CDR3 DNA sequence: TGTGCCAGCATTGGGGATAACAGGGGCCGATACACCTTC. This sequence encodes CASIGDNRGRYTF.

The V gene is TRBV7-9, the J gene TRBJ1-4; 7 bases match TRBD1. Trimming cost V 4 bases and J 6 bases; bases outside gene matches: 2. Germline V CDR1 and CDR2: SEHNR, FQNEAQ (reference sequence). The CDR3 runs 13 residues. CDR3 sequence: CASSWTGDEKLFF. CDR3 coding DNA: TGTGCCAGCAGCTGGACAGGCGATGAAAAACTGTTTTTT.

V and J are TRBV4-1 and TRBJ1-5, with a possible D match to TRBD1 (6 bases). Germline V gives CDR1 MGHRA, CDR2 YSYEKL. The CDR3 length is 15 residues. Trimming pared 0 bases from V and 7 bases from J, leaving 13 bases between. The CDR3 sequence: CASSQEKAGEQPQHF. The CDR3 DNA reads TGCGCCAGCAGCCAAGAGAAGGCAGGGGAACAGCCCCAGCATTTT.